This T cell receptor (beta chain) was documented in a study of blood T cell repertoires in COVID-19. V lost 2 bases to trimming and J lost 2 bases, with 6 bases between them. The germline CDR1 and CDR2 sequences are LNHDA and SQIVND (reference sequence). The CDR3 covers 13 residues. TCRdb's copy holds only in-frame clones and misses some; the assay was immunoSEQ multiplex PCR. The sample includes 150,000 to 200,000 clones, over 80% of them seen just once. Material for sequencing was peripheral blood. The sequence derives from a woman aged 70 to 79 with acute or convalescent COVID-19. The chain recombines TRBV19 with TRBJ1-2; D unresolved. This CDR3 reads CASSISGNYGYTF. The CDR3 DNA follows: TGTGCCAGTAGTATATCAGGCAACTATGGCTACACCTTC.